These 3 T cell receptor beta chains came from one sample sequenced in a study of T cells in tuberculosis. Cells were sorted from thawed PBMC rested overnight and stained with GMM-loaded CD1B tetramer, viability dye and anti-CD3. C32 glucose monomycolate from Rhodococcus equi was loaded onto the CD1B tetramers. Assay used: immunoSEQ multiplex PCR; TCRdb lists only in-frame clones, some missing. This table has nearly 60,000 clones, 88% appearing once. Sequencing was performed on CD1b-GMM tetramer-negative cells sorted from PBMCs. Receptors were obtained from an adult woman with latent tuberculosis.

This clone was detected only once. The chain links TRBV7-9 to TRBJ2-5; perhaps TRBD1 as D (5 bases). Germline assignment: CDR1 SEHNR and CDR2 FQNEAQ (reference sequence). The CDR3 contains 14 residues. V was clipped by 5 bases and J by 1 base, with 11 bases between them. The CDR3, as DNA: TGTGCCAGCAGCCTGCGACAGACCCAAGAGACCCAGTACTTC. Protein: CASSLRQTQETQYF.

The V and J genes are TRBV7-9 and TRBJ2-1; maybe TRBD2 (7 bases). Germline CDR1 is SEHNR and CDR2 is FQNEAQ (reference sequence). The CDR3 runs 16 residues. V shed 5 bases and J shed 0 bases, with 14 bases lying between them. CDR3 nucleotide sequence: TGTGCCAGCAGCCCGAGGGGGGGGGCCTCCTACAATGAGCAGTTCTTC. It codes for CASSPRGGASYNEQFF.

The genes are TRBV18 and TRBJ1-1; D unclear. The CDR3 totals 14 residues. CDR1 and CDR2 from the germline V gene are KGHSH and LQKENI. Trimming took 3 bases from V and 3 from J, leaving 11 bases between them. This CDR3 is CASSPRRADTEAFF. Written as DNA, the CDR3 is TGTGCCAGCTCACCGAGGCGGGCAGACACTGAAGCTTTCTTT. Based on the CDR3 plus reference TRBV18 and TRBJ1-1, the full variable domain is NAGVMQNPRHLVRRRGQEARLRCSPMKGHSHVYWYRQLPEEGLKFMVYLQKENIIDESGMPKERFSAEFPKEGPSILRIQQVVRGDSAAYFCASSPRRADTEAFFGQGTRLTVV.